These 18 T cell receptor beta chains share one sample of origin, sequenced in a study of T cell responses to AZD1222 COVID-19 vaccine. Sequenced by immunoSEQ multiplex PCR; TCRdb stores in-frame clones only, minus some. Among 90,000 to 120,000 clones listed, 85% to 90% were seen once. Sequencing was performed on peripheral blood, taken on day 0 of AZD1222 vaccination. These receptors were obtained from an adult in good health.

The chain uses TRBV30 and TRBJ2-2; 11 bases are a match to TRBD2. Germline V gene data show CDR1 as GTSNPN and CDR2 as SVGIG (reference sequence). Losses at the gene ends were 2 bases for V and 5 bases for J; bases not matched to a gene: 4. The CDR3 consists of 15 residues. CDR3 sequence (DNA): TGTGCCTGGAGTAGACTAGCGGGAAGGACCGGGGAGCTGTTTTTT. This encodes CAWSRLAGRTGELFF.

This chain uses TRBV7-9 with TRBJ2-7; 8 positions match TRBD1. The germline CDR1 and CDR2 sequences are SEHNR and FQNEAQ (reference sequence). The CDR3 extends over 14 amino acids. J was trimmed by 3 bases and V by 8 bases; bases with no gene match: 9. The CDR3 is CASSPQGGFYEQYF. The CDR3 DNA reads as TGTGCCAGCTCGCCACAGGGGGGCTTCTACGAGCAGTACTTC.

The V gene is TRBV5-8, the J gene TRBJ1-4; a possible D gene is TRBD1 (6 bases). V was shortened by 4 bases and J by 6 bases, with 16 bases between the two germline ends. This CDR3 contains 15 residues. The V gene's germline CDR1 is SGHTS and CDR2 YDEGEE. Written as DNA, the CDR3 is TGTGCCAGCAGCCCCGGGTCTAGGGGGGATGAAAAACTGTTTTTT. Amino acids: CASSPGSRGDEKLFF.

J is TRBJ1-1 and V is TRBV30, with D uncertain. Trimming shortened V by 3 bases and J by 2 bases, and 10 bases separated the two germline ends. Germline V CDR1 and CDR2: GTSNPN, SVGIG (reference sequence). The CDR3 sequence is 13 residues long. The CDR3 loop is CAWRSLLNTEAFF. The CDR3 nucleotides are TGTGCCTGGAGAAGCTTATTAAACACTGAAGCTTTCTTT.

The rearrangement uses TRBV7-9 and TRBJ1-6; 9 positions match TRBD1. The CDR3 length is 15 residues. Germline V CDR1 and CDR2: SEHNR, FQNEAQ (reference sequence). V dropped 5 bases and J dropped 9; count of bases not matched to a gene: 8. The CDR3 sequence is CASSSGQGIFSPLHF. The CDR3 DNA sequence: TGTGCCAGCAGCAGCGGACAGGGGATCTTTTCACCCCTCCACTTT.

The V and J genes are TRBV27 and TRBJ2-7; D unclear. Germline CDR1 MNHEY, CDR2 SMNVEV (reference sequence). The V end lost 3 bases, the J end lost 0 bases, and 12 bases lay between the germline ends. This CDR3 has 15 residues. The CDR3 is CASSFRAAASYEQYF. The CDR3 region has the DNA TGTGCCAGCAGTTTCCGAGCAGCAGCCTCCTACGAGCAGTACTTC.

The J gene is TRBJ2-5, the V gene TRBV5-1; D gene unclear. Germline CDR1 SGHRS, CDR2 YFSETQ. The length of the CDR3 is 15 residues. V was cut by 1 base and J by 2 bases, with 12 bases left in between. CDR3 DNA sequence: TGCGCCAGCAGCTTGAGCTTAGCACATCAAGAGACCCAGTACTTC. This gives the protein CASSLSLAHQETQYF.

The chain is built from TRBV4-1 and TRBJ1-2; no firm D call. The ends were cut back, 2 bases at V and 0 bases at J, with 10 bases in the middle. The CDR3 totals 15 residues. Germline V gives CDR1 MGHRA, CDR2 YSYEKL. CDR3 region: CASSQSAAPNYGYTF. CDR3 sequence (DNA): TGCGCCAGCAGCCAATCTGCAGCCCCTAACTATGGCTACACCTTC.

The chain has TRBV7-3 and TRBJ1-1; weak D call: TRBD1 (5 bases). The CDR3 is 13 residues long. With 3 bases removed from V and 5 bases from J, the gap between germline ends came to 10 bases. Germline values: CDR1 SGHTA, CDR2 FQGTGA. The CDR3 nucleotides read TGTGCCAGCAGCTTCGGGGGTATAACTGAAGCTTTCTTT. It encodes CASSFGGITEAFF. Combining the CDR3 with reference TRBV7-3 and TRBJ1-1 gives the whole variable domain GAGVSQTPSNKVTEKGKYVELRCDPISGHTALYWYRQSLGQGPEFLIYFQGTGAADDSGLPNDRFFAVRPEGSVSTLKIQRTERGDSAVYLCASSFGGITEAFFGQGTRLTVV.

The rearrangement joins TRBV5-5 to TRBJ2-2; 14 nucleotides match TRBD2. Germline V gene lookup returns CDR1 SGHKS and CDR2 YYEKEE (reference sequence). The V gene end was trimmed by 4 bases and the J gene end by 6 bases; junction bases not matched to a gene: 5. The CDR3 is made up of 16 amino acids. The CDR3 nucleotides are TGTGCCAGCAGCCTGGGACTAGCGGGAGCGTCCGGGGAGCTGTTTTTT. It yields the protein CASSLGLAGASGELFF.

This chain joins TRBV5-1 and TRBJ1-2, with a tentative D call TRBD1 (5 bases). The V end was cut by 7 bases, the J end by 5 bases, with 30 bases between. The CDR3 has 18 amino acids. Germline V gene lookup returns CDR1 SGHRS and CDR2 YFSETQ. The CDR3 spells CASASAVGASRLGYGYTF. CDR3 DNA sequence: TGCGCCAGCGCCTCGGCGGTAGGGGCCTCCCGGTTGGGGTATGGCTACACCTTC.

The chain uses TRBV19 and TRBJ1-5, with 7 positions matching TRBD1. With V trimmed by 11 bases and J by 7 bases, 11 bases remained unmatched. There are 13 residues in the CDR3. Germline loops: CDR1 LNHDA, CDR2 SQIVND (reference sequence). In DNA form, the CDR3 reads TGTGCCGGTGGGAGGGGGCTTGAGCAGCCCCAGCATTTT. Residues: CAGGRGLEQPQHF.

This rearrangement joins TRBV6-5 to TRBJ2-2; 7 positions match TRBD2. The length of the CDR3 is 15 residues. With 6 bases clipped from V and 4 bases from J, the junction kept 8 bases outside the gene matches. Germline CDR1 reads MNHEY; CDR2 reads SVGAGI. The CDR3 bases are TGTGCCAGCAGAAACCTAGGCGGGAGCACCGGGGAGCTGTTTTTT. Amino acids: CASRNLGGSTGELFF.

The J gene is TRBJ2-7, the V gene TRBV6-5; no reliable D call. Germline loops: CDR1 MNHEY, CDR2 SVGAGI. Deletions cut 7 bases from V and 3 bases from J, with 7 bases between. This CDR3 is built from 11 residues. The CDR3 reads CASTNSYEQYF. CDR3 coding DNA: TGTGCCAGCACCAACAGCTACGAGCAGTACTTC.

The rearrangement uses TRBV19 and TRBJ1-3; D remains unclear. V gave up 2 bases and J gave up 0 bases, with 14 bases separating them. Germline-derived CDR1 and CDR2 are LNHDA and SQIVND (reference sequence). This CDR3 has 17 amino acids. CDR3 DNA: TGTGCCAGTAGTATATCCCTGGTCAGCGGCTCTGGAAACACCATATATTTT. It yields the protein CASSISLVSGSGNTIYF. The full variable domain, in which reference TRBV19 and TRBJ1-3 provide the parts outside the CDR3, is DGGITQSPKYLFRKEGQNVTLSCEQNLNHDAMYWYRQDPGQGLRLIYYSQIVNDFQKGDIAEGYSVSREKKESFPLTVTSAQKNPTAFYLCASSISLVSGSGNTIYFGEGSWLTVV.

This clone was observed once. The chain has TRBV5-1 and TRBJ1-5, with D perhaps TRBD1 (6 bases). The length of the CDR3 is 14 residues. V dropped 4 bases and J dropped 0 bases, with 8 bases sitting between them. Germline V gene data show CDR1 as SGHRS and CDR2 as YFSETQ. The CDR3 coding sequence is TGCGCCAGCAGCGAACAGGGTAGCAATCAGCCCCAGCATTTT. Encoded protein: CASSEQGSNQPQHF. The full variable domain, with the rest looked up from reference TRBV5-1 and TRBJ1-5, is KAGVTQTPRYLIKTRGQQVTLSCSPISGHRSVSWYQQTPGQGLQFLFEYFSETQRNKGNFPGRFSGRQFSNSRSEMNVSTLELGDSALYLCASSEQGSNQPQHFGDGTRLSIL.

The CDR3 protein is CASSRDKNYGYTF. In nucleotides, the CDR3 is TGTGCCAGCAGCCGAGACAAGAACTATGGCTACACCTTC. The chain is built from TRBV7-2 and TRBJ1-2; D is ambiguous. The CDR3 is made up of 13 amino acids. CDR1 is SGHTA, CDR2 FQGNSA, per germline. Deletions cut 5 bases from V and 2 bases from J, with 9 bases between.

This chain links TRBV19 with TRBJ2-3; possibly TRBD2 for D (6 bases). Between the trimmed V and J ends, which lost 1 base and 2 bases, there was a span of 10 bases. This CDR3 has 15 residues. The germline V gene has CDR1 LNHDA and CDR2 SQIVND (reference sequence). The DNA of the CDR3 is TGTGCCAGTAGTATAGGGGGACTCGACACAGATACGCAGTATTTT. This encodes CASSIGGLDTDTQYF.